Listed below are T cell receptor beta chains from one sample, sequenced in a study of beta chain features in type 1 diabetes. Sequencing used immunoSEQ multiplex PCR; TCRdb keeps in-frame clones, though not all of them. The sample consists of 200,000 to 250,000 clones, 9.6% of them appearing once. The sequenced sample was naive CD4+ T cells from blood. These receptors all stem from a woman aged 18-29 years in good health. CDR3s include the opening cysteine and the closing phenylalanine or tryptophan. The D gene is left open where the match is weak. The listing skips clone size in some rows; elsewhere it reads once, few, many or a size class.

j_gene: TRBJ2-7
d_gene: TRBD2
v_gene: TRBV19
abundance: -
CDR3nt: TGTGCCAGTACCACCGGGACTAACTCCTACGAGCAGTACTTC
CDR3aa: CASTTGTNSYEQYF

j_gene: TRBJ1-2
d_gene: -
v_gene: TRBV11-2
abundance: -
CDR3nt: TGTGCCAGCAGCTTGTCCTCCCCGGGGAGGGGCGGAATCTATGGCTACACCTTC
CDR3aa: CASSLSSPGRGGIYGYTF

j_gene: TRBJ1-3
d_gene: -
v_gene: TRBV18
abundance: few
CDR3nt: TGTGCCAGCTCGCTACAGGGAGTGAAAGGAAACACCATATATTTT
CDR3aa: CASSLQGVKGNTIYF

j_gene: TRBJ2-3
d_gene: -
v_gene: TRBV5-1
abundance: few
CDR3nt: TGCGCCAGCAGCTTGGGTCGAGCGGCGACAGATACGCAGTATTTT
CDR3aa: CASSLGRAATDTQYF

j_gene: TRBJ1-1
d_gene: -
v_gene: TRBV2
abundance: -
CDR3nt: TGTGCCACGCGGACAACCATGAACACTGAAGCTTTCTTT
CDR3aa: CATRTTMNTEAFF

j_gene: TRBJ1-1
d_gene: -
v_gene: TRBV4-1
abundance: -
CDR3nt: TGCGCCAGCAGCCAAGGAGGGGCAGGGGTGAACCCTGAAGCTTTCTTT
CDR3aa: CASSQGGAGVNPEAFF

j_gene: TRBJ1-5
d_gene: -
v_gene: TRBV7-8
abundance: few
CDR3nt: TGTGCCAGCAGCCCCGACGGACTGAATCAGCCCCAGCATTTT
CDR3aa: CASSPDGLNQPQHF

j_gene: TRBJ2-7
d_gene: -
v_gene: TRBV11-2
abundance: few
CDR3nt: TGTGCCAGCAGCCCGCTCACTAGAGCCGGTGGATCGAGCGAGCAGTACTTC
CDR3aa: CASSPLTRAGGSSEQYF

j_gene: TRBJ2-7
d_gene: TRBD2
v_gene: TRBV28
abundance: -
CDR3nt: TGTGCCAGCCGATCTGTTTTTAGCGGGGGTGACTACTACGAGCAGTACTTC
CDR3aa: CASRSVFSGGDYYEQYF

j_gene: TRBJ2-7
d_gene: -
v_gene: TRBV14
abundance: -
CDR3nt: TGTGCCAGCAGCCAAGATCGGCTAGGGGTCGATTGGCAGTACTTC
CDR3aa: CASSQDRLGVDWQYF

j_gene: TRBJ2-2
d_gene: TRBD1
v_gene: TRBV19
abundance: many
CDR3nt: TGTGCCAGCCGGGACAGCACCGGGGAGCTGTTTTTT
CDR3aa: CASRDSTGELFF

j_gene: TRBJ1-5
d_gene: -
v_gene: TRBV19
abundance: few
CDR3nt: TGTGCCAGTAGTATAGTAAGGGAGGATAGCAATCAGCCCCAGCATTTT
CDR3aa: CASSIVREDSNQPQHF

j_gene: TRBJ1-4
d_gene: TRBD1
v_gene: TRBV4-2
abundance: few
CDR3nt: TGTGCCAGCAGCCAAGCGGGGGCGCGACAGGGGGAGGATGAAAAACTGTTTTTT
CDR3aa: CASSQAGARQGEDEKLFF

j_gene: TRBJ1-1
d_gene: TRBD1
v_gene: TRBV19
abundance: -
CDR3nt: TGTGCCAGCAAAACGTGGGACAGGGGATTTGACACTGAAGCTTTCTTT
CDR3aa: CASKTWDRGFDTEAFF

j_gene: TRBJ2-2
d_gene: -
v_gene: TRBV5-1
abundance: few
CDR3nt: TGCGCCAGCAGTAGGAGTTCGGTCAACACCGGGGAGCTGTTTTTT
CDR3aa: CASSRSSVNTGELFF

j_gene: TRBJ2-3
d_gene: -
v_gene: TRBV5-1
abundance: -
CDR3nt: TGCGCCAGCGGGGCGACTGTAGCTAGCACAGATACGCAGTATTTT
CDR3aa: CASGATVASTDTQYF

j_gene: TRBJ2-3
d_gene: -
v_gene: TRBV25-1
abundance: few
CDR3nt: TGTGCCAGCAGTGAATCAGGAGGAATCACAGATACGCAGTATTTT
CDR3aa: CASSESGGITDTQYF

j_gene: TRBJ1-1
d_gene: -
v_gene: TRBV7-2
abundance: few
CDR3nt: TGTGCCAGCAGTTTTACCTTTTCACAGGGGAACACTGAAGCTTTCTTT
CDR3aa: CASSFTFSQGNTEAFF

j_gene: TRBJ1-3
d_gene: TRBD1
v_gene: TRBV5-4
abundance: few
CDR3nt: TGTGCCAGCAGCAGAACAGGGGTACGTGGAAACACCATATATTTT
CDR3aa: CASSRTGVRGNTIYF

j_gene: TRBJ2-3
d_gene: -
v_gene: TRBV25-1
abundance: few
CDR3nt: TGTGCCAGCAGTGAATCGCCCCTCCGGTTCAGCACAGATACGCAGTATTTT
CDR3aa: CASSESPLRFSTDTQYF

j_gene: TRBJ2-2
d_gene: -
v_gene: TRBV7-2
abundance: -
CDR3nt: TGTGCCAGCAGCTCACAGGGATCCGGGGAGCTGTTTTTT
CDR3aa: CASSSQGSGELFF

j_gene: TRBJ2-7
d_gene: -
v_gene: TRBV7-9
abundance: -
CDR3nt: TGTGCCTCTACGTCGAGGAGCTCCTACGAGCAGTACTTC
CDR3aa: CASTSRSSYEQYF

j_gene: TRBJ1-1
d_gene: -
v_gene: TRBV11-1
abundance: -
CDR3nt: TGTGCCAGCAGCTTAGCGCAGGGGAACACTGAAGCTTTCTTT
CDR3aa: CASSLAQGNTEAFF

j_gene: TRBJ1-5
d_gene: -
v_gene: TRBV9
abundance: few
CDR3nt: TGTGCCAGCAGCGTAGCTGGGGGCCCCAATCAGCCCCAGCATTTT
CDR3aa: CASSVAGGPNQPQHF

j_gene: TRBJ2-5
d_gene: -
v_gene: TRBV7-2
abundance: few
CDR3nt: TGTGCCAGCACCGCGGACTGGCGCGCGACCCAGTACTTC
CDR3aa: CASTADWRATQYF

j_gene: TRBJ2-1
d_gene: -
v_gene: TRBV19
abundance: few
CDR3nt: TGTGCCAGTAGTATCCCGGGAAATGAGCAGTTCTTC
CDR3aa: CASSIPGNEQFF

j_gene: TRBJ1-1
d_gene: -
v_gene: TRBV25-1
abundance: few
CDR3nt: TGTGCCAGCAGTGAAGCTAGGTGGGTGAACACTGAAGCTTTCTTT
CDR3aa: CASSEARWVNTEAFF

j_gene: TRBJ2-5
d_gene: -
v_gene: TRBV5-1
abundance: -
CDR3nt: TGCGCCAGCAGCTTTAGCACAGGGTTCGGCGGAGAGACCCAGTACTTC
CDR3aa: CASSFSTGFGGETQYF

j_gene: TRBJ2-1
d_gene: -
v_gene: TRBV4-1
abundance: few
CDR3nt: TGCGCCAGCAGCCATTTTCAGGGTGGTCACAATGAGCAGTTCTTC
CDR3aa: CASSHFQGGHNEQFF

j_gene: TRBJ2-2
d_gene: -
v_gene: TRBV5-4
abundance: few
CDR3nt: TGTGCCAGCAGCCGCGGCGTGAGGGACGGGGAGCTGTTTTTT
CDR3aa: CASSRGVRDGELFF

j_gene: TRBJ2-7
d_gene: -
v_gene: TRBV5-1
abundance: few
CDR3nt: TGCGCCAGCAGCTTGGGCCCCGAGTCCTACGAGCAGTACTTC
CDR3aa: CASSLGPESYEQYF

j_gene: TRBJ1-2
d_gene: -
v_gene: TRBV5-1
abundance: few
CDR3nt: TGCGCCAGCAGCTTACGGGGAGACACTGGCTACACCTTC
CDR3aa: CASSLRGDTGYTF

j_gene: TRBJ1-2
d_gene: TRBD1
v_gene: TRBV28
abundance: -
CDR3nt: TGTGCCAGCAGTTCTCAACCGCAGGGGGGCGGCTACACCTTC
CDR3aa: CASSSQPQGGGYTF

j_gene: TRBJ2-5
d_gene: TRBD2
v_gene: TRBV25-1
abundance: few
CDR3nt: TGTGCCGCCCAAGGGGGAGCGGGGGTTCTAGAGACCCAGTACTTC
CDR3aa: CAAQGGAGVLETQYF

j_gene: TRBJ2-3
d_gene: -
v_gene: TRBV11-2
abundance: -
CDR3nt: TGTGCCAGCAGCTTAGATCTAAACCTCTACACAGATACGCAGTATTTT
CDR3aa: CASSLDLNLYTDTQYF

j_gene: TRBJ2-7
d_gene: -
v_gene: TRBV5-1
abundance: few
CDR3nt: TGCGCCAGCAGCTTTGGCGACAGGCGGGCCGAGCAGTACTTC
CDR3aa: CASSFGDRRAEQYF

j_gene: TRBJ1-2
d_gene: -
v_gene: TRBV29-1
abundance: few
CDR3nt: TGCAGCGTTGGGGAGGGGAGCTATGGCTACACCTTC
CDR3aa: CSVGEGSYGYTF

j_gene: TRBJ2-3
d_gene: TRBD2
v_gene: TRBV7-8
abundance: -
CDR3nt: TGTGCCAGCAGCCGACCGGGTAGCGGGACCAGAGATACGCAGTATTTT
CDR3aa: CASSRPGSGTRDTQYF

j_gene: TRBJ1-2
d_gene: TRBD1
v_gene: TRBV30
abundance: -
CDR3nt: TGTGCCTGGATGGCAGGGGGAGGAAATGGCTACACCTTC
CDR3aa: CAWMAGGGNGYTF

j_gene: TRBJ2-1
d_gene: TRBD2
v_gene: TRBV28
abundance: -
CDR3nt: TGTGCCAGCAGTCCTCCTCGGACTAGCGGATACAATGAGCAGTTCTTC
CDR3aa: CASSPPRTSGYNEQFF

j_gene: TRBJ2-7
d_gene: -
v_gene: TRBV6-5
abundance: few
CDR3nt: TGTGCCAGCACCGAACTAGGTTACGAGCAGTACTTC
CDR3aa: CASTELGYEQYF

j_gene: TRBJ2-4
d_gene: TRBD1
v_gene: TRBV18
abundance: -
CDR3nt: TGTGCCAGCTCAACAGGGGGCGCGGACATTCAGTACTTC
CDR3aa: CASSTGGADIQYF

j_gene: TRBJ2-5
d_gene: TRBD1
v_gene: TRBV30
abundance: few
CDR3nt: TGTGCCTGGAGAAGAGGTACAGGGGGCGAAAAGACCCAGTACTTC
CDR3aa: CAWRRGTGGEKTQYF

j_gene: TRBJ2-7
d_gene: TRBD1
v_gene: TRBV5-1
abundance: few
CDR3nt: TGCGCCAGCAGCATCACCGGGACAGGTACCTACGAGCAGTACTTC
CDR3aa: CASSITGTGTYEQYF

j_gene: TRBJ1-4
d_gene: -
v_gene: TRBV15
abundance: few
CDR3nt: TGTGCCACCAGCCGCGGGTGGAGGGAAAAACTGTTTTTT
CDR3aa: CATSRGWREKLFF

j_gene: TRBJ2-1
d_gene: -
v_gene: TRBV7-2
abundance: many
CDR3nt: TGTGCCAGCAGTTTAGGGGGGGGCTACAATGAGCAGTTCTTC
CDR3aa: CASSLGGGYNEQFF

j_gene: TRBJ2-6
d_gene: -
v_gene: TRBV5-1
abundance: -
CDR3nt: TGCGCCAGCAGCTTGTATCCATATCCCCTGGACAGATCTGGGGCCAACGTCCTGACTTTC
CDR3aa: CASSLYPYPLDRSGANVLTF

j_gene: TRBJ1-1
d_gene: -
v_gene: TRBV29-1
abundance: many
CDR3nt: TGCAGCGTTGACTCGGGAGCTTTCTTT
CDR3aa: CSVDSGAFF

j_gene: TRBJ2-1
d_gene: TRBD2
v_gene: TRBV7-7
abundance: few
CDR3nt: TGTGCCAGCAGCCCCGGGACTAGTTTTAATGAGCAGTTCTTC
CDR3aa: CASSPGTSFNEQFF

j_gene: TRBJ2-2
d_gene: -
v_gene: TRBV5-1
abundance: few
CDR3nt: TGCGCCAGCAGCTCGGACTTGAACACCGGGGAGCTGTTTTTT
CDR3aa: CASSSDLNTGELFF

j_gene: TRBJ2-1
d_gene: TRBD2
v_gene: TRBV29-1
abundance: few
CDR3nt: TGCAGCGTTTCCCCTCGACTAGCGGGGGTTGTTGAGCAGTTCTTC
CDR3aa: CSVSPRLAGVVEQFF

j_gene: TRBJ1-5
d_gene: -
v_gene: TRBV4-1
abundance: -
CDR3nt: TGCGCCAGCAGCAGTCAGGGAAGGGGTCAGCCCCAGCATTTT
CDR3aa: CASSSQGRGQPQHF